This TCR beta chain is drawn from a study of blood T cell repertoires in COVID-19. Study-level information: Collection of acute and convalescent COVID-19 samples took place in the United States, Italy and Spain. PBMCs, B-cell-depleted T cells, or T cells were the source of the cDNA or gDNA that made up the material.

This clone was seen a handful of times. TCRdb keeps only in-frame clones here, not all; method: immunoSEQ multiplex PCR. Found here are about 480,000 clones, roughly 88% of them singletons; the top ten hold about 1.7%. CDR3 size: 17 residues. Trimming shortened V by 7 bases and J by 0 bases, and 22 bases separated the two germline ends. The germline CDR1 and CDR2 sequences are LGHDT and YNNKEL (reference sequence). Participants spanned ages about 18 to 100 years and resided in around 25 US areas. The study counted Cohort 3 donors as recovered given two negative PCRs, clearance, or symptom resolution. The chain combines TRBV3-1 (or the pseudogene TRBV3-2) with TRBJ2-7, with D perhaps matching TRBD2 (6 bases). The source is a woman aged 35 to 49 who had recovered from COVID-19. Specimen: PBMCs or T cells enriched from blood (not recorded which). CDR3 DNA sequence: TGTGCCAGCATCCCCGCGGGTCCGGCGGGACGCTCCTACGAGCAGTACTTC. Amino acids: CASIPAGPAGRSYEQYF.